This entry concerns a single T cell receptor beta chain. Its antigen is unknown. The PCR made use of 60 Vbeta and 13 Jbeta primers. In the original analysis: In a later analysis, 70 million to 80 million unique TCR beta chains included roughly 11 million shared by two or more donors. Libraries were prepared by immunoSEQ multiplex PCR; TCRdb keeps only in-frame clonotypes and omits some of them. Clone size and V and J calls were adopted from that table, with D and trimming inferred from the DNA. The data contain about 120,000 clones, approximately 78% of them singletons. This sample was included in a study of cytomegalovirus exposure and HLA in healthy donors. Study results and limitations: The study flagged some 170 TCR beta chains as cytomegalovirus-associated. An analysis was carried out later, and it reportedly showed fewer N-insertions in an Asian-associated ancestry cluster than the approximately 670-donor mean.

The sequence was obtained from a man in his forties in good health and CMV-seronegative. The sequenced sample consisted of PBMCs.

The CDR3 DNA follows: TGTGCCAGCAGGGGGGCAGAAGCTTTCTTT. Encoded protein: CASRGAEAFF. This chain links TRBV2 with TRBJ1-1, with TRBD1 as a possible D gene (6 bases). Germline V CDR1 and CDR2: SNHLY, FYNNEI. Trimming pared 6 bases from V and 8 bases from J, leaving 7 bases between. This CDR3 region has 10 residues.